This entry concerns a single T cell receptor (delta chain). This may stem from a read error, because a much larger clone lies one nucleotide away. V lost 6 bases, J lost 1 base, and 18 bases stayed unmatched. In germline, CDR1 is TSWWSYY, CDR2 QGS. The CDR3 contains 19 residues. Vgamma9/Vdelta2+ and Vdelta2-negative gammadelta T cells were flow-sorted from PBMC for bulk sequencing. These data belong to a study of γδ T cells in repeated Plasmodium falciparum infection. Study at large: Timepoints: baseline, immediately before selected infections, and 21 days after every infection.

TCRdb applied CATT to the multiplex PCR reads for clone calling. This sample has 80,000 to 95,000 delta-chain clones; around 1.4% occur once, and the top ten carry 7% to 9.5%. The TCR comes from a pool of human donors (malaria-infected and uninfected, not separated). The sample comprised gamma-delta T cells from blood. J is TRDJ1 and V is TRDV1; 9 nucleotides align to TRDD3. The CDR3 DNA reads as TGTGCTCTTGGTAAAGACGTCGTACTGGGGGAGATAACCACCGATAAACTCATCTTT. Protein sequence: CALGKDVVLGEITTDKLIF.